This passage covers 32 T cell receptor beta chains from one sample sequenced in a study of blood T cell repertoires in COVID-19. TCRdb's copy holds only in-frame clones and misses some; the assay was immunoSEQ multiplex PCR. Found here are roughly 60,000 clones, roughly 79% of them singletons; the top ten hold 3.5% to 4.5%. The sequenced sample consisted of peripheral blood. Receptors were obtained from a man aged 55 to 70 with acute or convalescent COVID-19.

This clone was recorded once. V and J are TRBV6-5 and TRBJ1-2, with 7 positions matching TRBD1. Germline values: CDR1 MNHEY, CDR2 SVGAGI. Trimming cost V 7 bases and J 3 bases; bases outside gene matches: 5. The CDR3 loop spans 13 amino acids. The CDR3 DNA reads TGTGCCAGCAATCGTACAGGGGACTATGGCTACACCTTC. This codes for CASNRTGDYGYTF.

The genes are TRBV30 and TRBJ1-5; maybe TRBD1 (6 bases). CDR1 and CDR2 (germline): GTSNPN, SVGIG (reference sequence). V was shortened by 5 bases and J by 6 bases, with 17 bases between the two germline ends. CDR3 size: 14 residues. Written as DNA, the CDR3 is TGTGCCTGGGGCCGGGGGGGGCCCAGTCAGCCCCAGCATTTT. Translated, it gives CAWGRGGPSQPQHF.

CDR3 in DNA: TGTGCCAGCAGCCAAGATGTCGGCTATGGCTACACCTTC. As protein: CASSQDVGYGYTF. V and J are TRBV4-2 and TRBJ1-2; no definite D call. In germline, CDR1 is LGHNA, CDR2 YNFKEQ. This CDR3 comprises 13 residues. V lost 0 bases and J lost 4, with 6 bases in between.

In DNA form, the CDR3 reads TGTGCCAGCAGTTACCAGGGAACAGAGACCCAGTACTTC. Translation: CASSYQGTETQYF. This sequence joins TRBV6-5 and TRBJ2-5; D possibly corresponds to TRBD1 (5 bases). The CDR3 contains 13 residues. From germline, CDR1 is MNHEY and CDR2 SVGAGI. Trimming removed 2 bases from V and 4 bases from J, with 8 bases in between.

The genes are TRBV18 and TRBJ1-4, with 9 bases matching TRBD1. Trimming took 3 bases from V and 8 from J; bases not matched to a gene: 13. This CDR3 is 17 amino acids long. The germline gives CDR1 KGHSH, CDR2 LQKENI. DNA for the CDR3: TGTGCCAGCTCACCGACCCGCAAGGGACAGGGTAGCGAAAAACTGTTTTTT. As protein: CASSPTRKGQGSEKLFF.

The chain is built from TRBV6-2 or TRBV6-3 and TRBJ2-7; 7 bases line up with TRBD1. Trimming removed 0 bases from V and 2 bases from J; junction bases left unmatched: 1. Germline CDR1 reads MNHEY; CDR2 reads SVGEGT. The CDR3 has 14 residues. The CDR3 loop reads CASSYSTGTYEQYF. In DNA, the CDR3 is TGTGCCAGCAGTTACTCGACAGGGACCTACGAGCAGTACTTC.

The chain has TRBV10-3 and TRBJ2-2, with D possibly matching TRBD1 (6 bases). Germline-derived CDR1 and CDR2 are ENHRY and SYGVKD. CDR3 length: 13 residues. Trimming shortened V by 6 bases and J by 5 bases, and 10 bases separated the two germline ends. The CDR3 DNA follows: TGTGCCATCAGCCCCACAGGGACCGGGGAGCTGTTTTTT. This codes for CAISPTGTGELFF.

This clone was detected a few times. This chain uses TRBV5-4 with TRBJ1-2; 11 bases line up with TRBD1. The CDR3 is 18 residues long. Per germline, CDR1 SGHNT and CDR2 YYREEE (reference sequence). The V gene end was trimmed by 3 bases and the J gene end by 4 bases; junction bases not matched to a gene: 14. The CDR3 is CASSYVPGQGGLAYGYTF. The DNA for the CDR3 is TGTGCCAGCAGCTATGTCCCGGGACAGGGGGGGCTCGCCTATGGCTACACCTTC.

The CDR3 DNA reads TGTGCCAGCAGCTTGGATGGAGAGGACACTGAAGCTTTCTTT. Its translation is CASSLDGEDTEAFF. The chain combines TRBV5-4 with TRBJ1-1; D ambiguous. In germline, CDR1 is SGHNT, CDR2 YYREEE (reference sequence). The CDR3 contains 14 residues. The V and J ends lost 0 bases and 3 bases respectively, with 9 bases between them.

The V and J genes are TRBV5-1 and TRBJ2-5; D unresolved. V dropped 0 bases and J dropped 5 bases, with 11 bases sitting between them. From germline, CDR1 is SGHRS and CDR2 YFSETQ. This CDR3 contains 14 residues. CDR3 sequence (DNA): TGCGCCAGCAGCTTGGCTACCACCAGGGAGACCCAGTACTTC. Encoded protein: CASSLATTRETQYF.

The chain links TRBV7-3 to TRBJ2-1; 11 bases are a match to TRBD2. The CDR3 sequence is 16 residues long. The V gene's germline CDR1 is SGHTA and CDR2 FQGTGA. Unmatched junction bases numbered 8, after V lost 5 bases and J lost 5 bases. In nucleotides, the CDR3 is TGTGCCAGCAGCCCAAACCAACTAGCGGGGGACAATGAGCAGTTCTTC. The encoded protein is CASSPNQLAGDNEQFF.

This clone was observed once. The chain couples TRBV9 to TRBJ1-2; TRBD1 matches at 7 bases. The CDR3 is made up of 17 amino acids. CDR1 is SGDLS, CDR2 YYNGEE, per germline. Trimming took 0 bases from V and 3 from J; bases not matched to a gene: 11. CDR3 coding DNA: TGTGCCAGCAGCGTAGAAGGGGGCGGTGGGGGCTACTATGGCTACACCTTC. As protein: CASSVEGGGGGYYGYTF.

This clone was detected once. The V gene is TRBV4-1, the J gene TRBJ2-7; D is possibly TRBD1 (5 bases). Trimming left V 1 base short and J 0 bases short, with 10 bases between. CDR1 and CDR2 from the germline V gene are MGHRA and YSYEKL. CDR3 length equals 15 residues. This chain's CDR3 is CASSQGQLSSYEQYF. CDR3 bases: TGCGCCAGCAGCCAAGGACAGTTGAGCTCCTACGAGCAGTACTTC.

This chain joins TRBV4-1 and TRBJ1-4; no definite D call. Germline V lookup: CDR1 MGHRA, CDR2 YSYEKL. The CDR3 has 16 residues. Deletions cut 0 bases from V and 10 bases from J, with 18 bases between. In nucleotides, the CDR3 is TGCGCCAGCAGCCAAGATCGGGAGGGCTTAATGAGAAAACTGTTTTTT. Its translation is CASSQDREGLMRKLFF.

This clone was recorded once. The chain joins TRBV12-3 or TRBV12-4 to TRBJ1-2; no clear D. V lost 2 bases to trimming and J lost 8 bases, with 12 bases between them. The CDR3 extends over 13 amino acids. This CDR3 is CASSLTRFAGYTF. The CDR3 DNA reads TGTGCCAGCAGTTTAACCCGGTTTGCGGGCTACACCTTC.

This chain uses TRBV6-2 or TRBV6-3 with TRBJ1-1; tentatively, D is TRBD1 (5 bases). The CDR3 loop spans 14 amino acids. Trimming pared 5 bases from V and 4 bases from J, leaving 14 bases between. The germline V gene encodes CDR1 MNHEY and CDR2 SVGEGT. This CDR3 is CASSHGGDFTEAFF. In DNA, the CDR3 is TGTGCCAGCAGTCACGGGGGGGATTTCACTGAAGCTTTCTTT.

The chain combines TRBV5-1 with TRBJ1-4; perhaps TRBD1 as D (5 bases). V dropped 2 bases and J dropped 5 bases, with 13 bases sitting between them. The germline gives CDR1 SGHRS, CDR2 YFSETQ. The CDR3 has 15 residues. Here the CDR3 DNA reads TGCGCCAGCAGCTTATCGACAGATATAAATGAAAAACTGTTTTTT. It yields the protein CASSLSTDINEKLFF. Full variable domain (remainder filled in from reference TRBV5-1 and TRBJ1-4): KAGVTQTPRYLIKTRGQQVTLSCSPISGHRSVSWYQQTPGQGLQFLFEYFSETQRNKGNFPGRFSGRQFSNSRSEMNVSTLELGDSALYLCASSLSTDINEKLFFGSGTQLSVL.

This chain uses TRBV29-1 with TRBJ2-1, with TRBD1 as a possible D gene (5 bases). Germline V CDR1 and CDR2: SQVTM, ANQGSEA. The CDR3 totals 13 residues. The V end lost 3 bases, the J end lost 9 bases, and 15 bases lay between the germline ends. CDR3 bases: TGCAGCGTTGAGTTCGAGACAGCCCTTGAGCAGTTCTTC. This sequence encodes CSVEFETALEQFF.

The chain recombines TRBV4-1 with TRBJ1-5; D gene ambiguous. This CDR3 contains 17 residues. Germline V gives CDR1 MGHRA, CDR2 YSYEKL. The V and J ends lost 0 bases and 7 bases respectively, with 19 bases between them. The CDR3 bases are TGCGCCAGCAGCCAAGATAGCGCGGCCATGAGCTTCCAGCCCCAGCATTTT. It codes for CASSQDSAAMSFQPQHF.

The V and J genes are TRBV19 and TRBJ1-1, with unresolved D. Germline V gives CDR1 LNHDA, CDR2 SQIVND (reference sequence). The CDR3 has 11 residues. V gave up 3 bases and J gave up 7 bases, with 6 bases separating them. CDR3 nucleotide sequence: TGTGCCAGTAGTATGGGAGTTGAAGCTTTCTTT. Its translation is CASSMGVEAFF.

The rearrangement uses TRBV27 and TRBJ2-5; D might be TRBD2 (6 bases). CDR1 MNHEY and CDR2 SMNVEV come from the germline V gene (reference sequence). V lost 5 bases and J 5 bases, leaving 15 bases between the germline ends. CDR3 size: 14 residues. The CDR3 DNA sequence: TGTGCCAGCAGTACCCACACTAGCATCGAGACCCAGTACTTC. It encodes CASSTHTSIETQYF.

This chain links TRBV7-2 with TRBJ2-2; D remains ambiguous. V shed 4 bases and J shed 8 bases, with 5 bases lying between them. Germline loops: CDR1 SGHTA, CDR2 FQGNSA. CDR3 length: 11 residues. CDR3 DNA sequence: TGTGCCAGCAGCTCACGGGGGGAGCTGTTTTTT. As protein: CASSSRGELFF.

This chain joins TRBV7-3 and TRBJ2-1; 8 bases are shared with TRBD2. The V segment lost 5 bases and the J segment 5 bases; nucleotides outside the gene matches: 5. This CDR3 comprises 14 residues. Germline CDR1 reads SGHTA; CDR2 reads FQGTGA. The CDR3 DNA sequence: TGTGCCAGCAGCCGGTCTAGCGGGCACAATGAGCAGTTCTTC. Protein product: CASSRSSGHNEQFF.

The chain couples TRBV14 to TRBJ1-4; perhaps TRBD1 as D (5 bases). The CDR3 sequence is 15 residues long. V lost 1 base, J lost 5 bases, and 11 bases lay in between. In germline, CDR1 is SGHDN, CDR2 FVKESK. CDR3 nucleotide sequence: TGTGCCAGCAGCCAAGCACACAGGAAGAATGAAAAACTGTTTTTT. Its protein is CASSQAHRKNEKLFF.

The chain recombines TRBV5-1 with TRBJ2-3, with D tentatively TRBD1 (6 bases). This CDR3 region has 14 residues. V gave up 4 bases and J gave up 5 bases, with 14 bases separating them. Germline CDR1 is SGHRS and CDR2 is YFSETQ. The CDR3 is CASSPRTDRDTQYF. CDR3 nucleotides: TGCGCCAGCAGCCCGCGGACAGATCGAGATACGCAGTATTTT.

This rearrangement joins TRBV5-4 to TRBJ2-2; TRBD1 matches at 7 bases. Germline assignment: CDR1 SGHNT and CDR2 YYREEE (reference sequence). Trimming cost V 4 bases and J 1 base; bases outside gene matches: 7. CDR3 length: 16 residues. The CDR3 DNA reads TGTGCCAGCAGCGGGGCGACAGGGAGGAACACCGGGGAGCTGTTTTTT. It specifies CASSGATGRNTGELFF.

The chain joins TRBV19 to TRBJ1-2; 7 bases are shared with TRBD1. The CDR3 has 17 amino acids. J was trimmed by 4 bases and V by 5 bases; bases with no gene match: 16. Germline V gene lookup returns CDR1 LNHDA and CDR2 SQIVND (reference sequence). CDR3 residues: CASSVSSHRGGIYGYTF. The CDR3 DNA reads TGTGCCAGTAGTGTTTCATCTCACAGGGGAGGAATCTATGGCTACACCTTC.

The V gene is TRBV6-1, the J gene TRBJ2-5; D may be TRBD1 (7 bases). This CDR3 is built from 15 residues. CDR1 is MNHNS and CDR2 is SASEGT in the germline V gene. V was clipped by 3 bases and J by 8 bases, with 19 bases between them. CDR3 sequence: CASSDRMEGAETQYF. As DNA, the CDR3 is TGTGCCAGCAGTGATCGGATGGAGGGGGCGGAAACCCAGTACTTC.

The chain has TRBV7-2 and TRBJ2-1; D might be TRBD2 (5 bases). Germline CDR1 and CDR2: SGHTA and FQGNSA. The V and J ends lost 1 base and 9 bases respectively, with 13 bases between them. The CDR3 runs 14 residues. The CDR3 sequence is CASSLDLARGEQFF. The CDR3 bases are TGTGCCAGCAGCTTAGATCTAGCAAGAGGTGAGCAGTTCTTC. The full variable domain, completed using reference TRBV7-2 and TRBJ2-1, is GAGVSQSPSNKVTEKGKDVELRCDPISGHTALYWYRQSLGQGLEFLIYFQGNSAPDKSGLPSDRFSAERTGGSVSTLTIQRTQQEDSAVYLCASSLDLARGEQFFGPGTRLTVL.

The chain recombines TRBV19 with TRBJ2-7, with TRBD1 identical over 9 bases. The V segment lost 3 bases and the J segment 3 bases; nucleotides outside the gene matches: 6. The CDR3 totals 15 residues. CDR1 is LNHDA, CDR2 SQIVND, per germline (reference sequence). CDR3 in DNA: TGTGCCAGTAGTATCAGAACAGGGGGCGGCTACGAGCAGTACTTC. Its protein is CASSIRTGGGYEQYF.

The chain employs TRBV11-2 and TRBJ2-1; unclear D gene. This CDR3 contains 13 residues. V gave up 1 base and J gave up 6 bases, with 7 bases separating them. Germline CDR1 SGHAT, CDR2 FQNNGV. CDR3 bases: TGTGCCAGCAGCTTAGTCGGTAGCAATGAGCAGTTCTTC. Residues: CASSLVGSNEQFF.

The chain employs TRBV5-1 and TRBJ1-2, with D maybe TRBD1 (6 bases). This CDR3 comprises 14 residues. V dropped 5 bases and J dropped 6 bases, with 17 bases sitting between them. Germline CDR1 and CDR2: SGHRS and YFSETQ. The CDR3 DNA reads as TGCGCCAGCAGACATACCGGGACATATGATGGCTACACCTTC. Translation: CASRHTGTYDGYTF.